One and the same sample provided the 22 T cell receptor beta chains below, sequenced in a study of blood T cell repertoires in COVID-19. Generated by immunoSEQ multiplex PCR, the TCRdb table keeps only in-frame clones and is missing some. The table lists around 320,000 clones, roughly 89% of them singletons, with approximately 2.9% in the top ten. Sequenced input: PBMCs or T cells enriched from blood (not recorded which). Receptors originate from a woman aged 45-59 years who had been exposed to COVID-19.

V usage is TRBV9 and J usage is TRBJ1-2, with 7 bases lining up with TRBD1. The CDR3 is made up of 13 amino acids. The germline CDR1 and CDR2 sequences are SGDLS and YYNGEE. The ends lost 0 bases at V and 8 bases at J; junction bases unmatched: 4. The CDR3 is CASSVGQGRGYTF. The CDR3 nucleotides read TGTGCCAGCAGCGTAGGACAGGGCAGGGGCTACACCTTC.

This rearrangement joins TRBV15 to TRBJ1-2, with a possible D match to TRBD1 (5 bases). V was trimmed by 0 bases and J by 5 bases, leaving 7 bases between them. CDR3 size: 13 residues. The germline CDR1 and CDR2 sequences are LNHNV and YYDKDF (reference sequence). The CDR3 region has the DNA TGTGCCACCAGCAGAGACAGGGAATATGGCTACACCTTC. Translating it yields CATSRDREYGYTF.

The V and J genes are TRBV4-1 and TRBJ2-5, with 11 positions matching TRBD2. CDR1 and CDR2 from the germline V gene are MGHRA and YSYEKL. V was pared by 7 bases and J by 4 bases, with 8 bases of the junction left unmatched. The CDR3 contains 15 residues. CDR3 sequence (DNA): TGCGCCAGCACCTCTAGCGGGGGGTCCCTAGAGACCCAGTACTTC. Translated, it gives CASTSSGGSLETQYF.

V and J are TRBV28 and TRBJ1-5, with D hard to call. Germline-derived CDR1 and CDR2 are MDHEN and SYDVKM. Trimming took off 5 bases at V and 6 bases at J, with 8 bases between the two ends. This CDR3 comprises 12 residues. The DNA for the CDR3 is TGTGCCAGCAGTCTAACGCTTCAGCCCCAGCATTTT. This gives the protein CASSLTLQPQHF.

The V call is TRBV7-9, the J call TRBJ1-6; D is uncertain. The V and J ends lost 1 base and 5 bases respectively, with 6 bases between them. The CDR3 length is 14 residues. Germline loops: CDR1 SEHNR, CDR2 FQNEAQ (reference sequence). DNA for the CDR3: TGTGCCAGCAGCTTAGATGGCCATAATTCACCCCTCCACTTT. It is translated as CASSLDGHNSPLHF.

The rearrangement joins TRBV19 to TRBJ2-7, with 10 positions matching TRBD1. Looked up from germline, CDR1 is LNHDA and CDR2 is SQIVND (reference sequence). CDR3 length: 13 residues. V gave up 6 bases and J gave up 6 bases; unmatched junction bases: 5. CDR3 in DNA: TGTGCCAGTAGAACGACAGGGGGCGTCGAGCAGTACTTC. Translating it yields CASRTTGGVEQYF.

This chain links TRBV19 with TRBJ2-1, with 14 bases matching TRBD2. The V gene end was trimmed by 6 bases and the J gene end by 7 bases; junction bases not matched to a gene: 2. Germline values: CDR1 LNHDA, CDR2 SQIVND (reference sequence). The CDR3 sequence is 14 residues long. For the CDR3, the DNA is TGTGCCAGTAGCAGACTAGCGGGGGGGAATGAGCAGTTCTTC. Protein product: CASSRLAGGNEQFF.

Notes on this clone: The sample contains more than one DNA sequence encoding this CDR3. This rearrangement joins TRBV5-1 to TRBJ2-7; 8 bases are a match to TRBD1. Germline assignment: CDR1 SGHRS and CDR2 YFSETQ. The CDR3 runs to 14 residues. Trimming cost V 0 bases and J 7 bases; bases outside gene matches: 6. The DNA for the CDR3 is TGCGCCAGCAGCTTGGGCCAGGGGGCGAGGGAGCAGTACTTC. It yields the protein CASSLGQGAREQYF.

The CDR3 protein is CASSISAGGQFSYNEQFF. In DNA, the CDR3 is TGTGCCAGTAGTATCTCAGCGGGGGGACAATTTTCCTACAATGAGCAGTTCTTC. The chain uses TRBV19 and TRBJ2-1; TRBD2 matches at 9 bases. V lost 3 bases to trimming and J lost 1 base; unmatched junction nucleotides: 10. This CDR3 spans 18 amino acids. Germline V gene sequence: CDR1 LNHDA, CDR2 SQIVND (reference sequence).

The chain links TRBV6-5 to TRBJ2-5; perhaps TRBD1 as D (6 bases). There are 15 residues in the CDR3. Germline CDR1 reads MNHEY; CDR2 reads SVGAGI. The V end was cut by 5 bases, the J end by 4 bases, with 17 bases between. DNA of the CDR3: TGTGCCAGCAGTAACCAGGGGCACCTAGGAGAGACCCAGTACTTC. It translates to CASSNQGHLGETQYF.

CDR3 in DNA: TGTGCCAGCAGTGAAGTAGGAGGGACCGAGGGCAATCAGCCCCAGCATTTT. Translation: CASSEVGGTEGNQPQHF. The chain carries TRBV6-1 and TRBJ1-5, with D possibly TRBD1 on 5 matching bases. The CDR3 spans 17 residues. V was shortened by 1 base and J by 2 bases, with 15 bases between the two germline ends. From germline, CDR1 is MNHNS and CDR2 SASEGT.

The rearrangement uses TRBV7-9 and TRBJ2-1; D is possibly TRBD1 (6 bases). CDR3 length: 15 amino acids. Germline V CDR1 and CDR2: SEHNR, FQNEAQ (reference sequence). The V gene lost 6 bases and the J gene lost 7 bases, with 19 bases spanning the gap. The CDR3 sequence is CASRTGSPGANEQFF. The CDR3 nucleotides read TGTGCCAGCAGGACAGGAAGCCCAGGCGCTAATGAGCAGTTCTTC.

This chain joins TRBV23-1 and TRBJ1-1; perhaps TRBD1 as D (5 bases). TRBV23-1 is an open reading frame whose function is uncertain. V was shortened by 0 bases and J by 6 bases, with 32 bases between the two germline ends. The CDR3 covers 21 residues. CDR3 loop: CASSQSIRQDPTKGRGAEAFF. Here the CDR3 DNA reads TGCGCCAGCAGTCAATCGATTCGGCAGGACCCGACAAAAGGGAGGGGTGCTGAAGCTTTCTTT.

CDR3 protein: CASNDRGGSTDTQYF. The CDR3 DNA follows: TGCGCCAGCAACGACAGGGGGGGTAGCACAGATACGCAGTATTTT. The J gene is TRBJ2-3, the V gene TRBV4-1, with 9 bases identical to TRBD1. CDR3 length: 15 amino acids. Germline CDR1 is MGHRA and CDR2 is YSYEKL. After removal of 7 bases from V and 0 bases from J, the junction contained 5 bases not matched to a gene.

The rearrangement links TRBV9 to TRBJ1-6, with 7 bases that match TRBD1. Germline V gene sequence: CDR1 SGDLS, CDR2 YYNGEE. Trimming cost V 0 bases and J 5 bases; bases outside gene matches: 2. CDR3 length: 15 amino acids. The CDR3: CASSVDRGNNSPLHF. DNA for the CDR3: TGTGCCAGCAGCGTAGACAGGGGTAATAATTCACCCCTCCACTTT.

The chain has TRBV7-9 and TRBJ1-1; 7 bases fit TRBD1. The CDR3 runs to 15 residues. The trim removed 1 base at V and 3 bases at J, leaving 5 bases unmatched. Germline CDR1 is SEHNR and CDR2 is FQNEAQ (reference sequence). CDR3 loop: CASSLVGQGDTEAFF. CDR3 nucleotides: TGTGCCAGCAGCTTAGTAGGTCAGGGGGACACTGAAGCTTTCTTT.

This clone was observed a handful of times. The chain recombines TRBV28 with TRBJ2-7; 7 bases are a match to TRBD2. Losses at the gene ends were 6 bases for V and 6 bases for J; bases not matched to a gene: 8. The CDR3 spans 13 residues. Germline-derived CDR1 and CDR2 are MDHEN and SYDVKM. CDR3 loop: CASSFVRLAEQYF. The CDR3 nucleotides read TGTGCCAGCAGCTTCGTACGACTAGCCGAGCAGTACTTC.

This clone was found a few times. V usage is TRBV19 and J usage is TRBJ2-1, with 7 bases matching TRBD2. Germline CDR1 is LNHDA and CDR2 is SQIVND (reference sequence). After removal of 4 bases from V and 9 bases from J, the junction contained 12 bases not matched to a gene. The CDR3 length is 15 residues. The CDR3 DNA reads as TGTGCCAGTAGTACCCCCGGGACTATATTGCGTGAGCAGTTCTTC. This sequence encodes CASSTPGTILREQFF.

The chain employs TRBV12-3 or TRBV12-4 and TRBJ1-1; D unresolved. V dropped 4 bases and J dropped 6 bases, with 12 bases sitting between them. CDR3 length: 13 residues. CDR3 DNA: TGTGCCAGCAGTTACAGCTCCCTCCCTGAAGCTTTCTTT. It is translated as CASSYSSLPEAFF.

J is TRBJ1-1 and V is TRBV30; weak D call: TRBD1 (6 bases). This CDR3 region has 15 residues. Trimming shortened V by 1 base and J by 2 bases, and 14 bases separated the two germline ends. The germline V gene has CDR1 GTSNPN and CDR2 SVGIG (reference sequence). The CDR3 protein is CAWSERGQRNTEAFF. The CDR3 DNA reads as TGTGCCTGGAGTGAGCGGGGGCAAAGAAACACTGAAGCTTTCTTT.

The V and J genes are TRBV2 and TRBJ1-2; D unresolved. The CDR3 is 13 residues long. The germline CDR1 and CDR2 sequences are SNHLY and FYNNEI. V lost 1 base, J lost 8 bases, and 11 bases lay in between. CDR3 region: CASSEGRSAGYTF. The DNA for the CDR3 is TGTGCCAGCAGTGAAGGGCGAAGCGCGGGCTACACCTTC.

This chain links TRBV3-1 (or the pseudogene TRBV3-2) with TRBJ2-7, with TRBD1 as a possible D gene (5 bases). Trimming took off 2 bases at V and 2 bases at J, with 10 bases between the two ends. Germline V lookup: CDR1 LGHDT, CDR2 YNNKEL (reference sequence). The CDR3 is made up of 14 amino acids. The CDR3 protein is CASSQPDRAYEQYF. Here the CDR3 DNA reads TGTGCCAGCAGCCAACCTGACAGAGCCTACGAGCAGTACTTC.